The T cell receptor beta chain described here comes from a study of blood T cell repertoires in COVID-19. In the study overall: COVID-19 samples from acute and convalescent phases originated in the United States, Italy and Spain.

The germline gives CDR1 SGHTA, CDR2 FQGNSA. This CDR3 is built from 15 residues. V lost 5 bases and J 0 bases, leaving 10 bases between the germline ends. Sequencing used immunoSEQ multiplex PCR; TCRdb keeps in-frame clones, though not all of them. The table records under 250,000 clones, 80% to 90% of them present only once. The clonotype was recovered from a man older than 75 with acute or convalescent COVID-19. J is TRBJ2-2 and V is TRBV7-2; the D gene is possibly TRBD2 (6 bases). The material sequenced was peripheral blood. CDR3 nucleotide sequence: TGTGCCAGCAGCCCAGGGACTCCGAACACCGGGGAGCTGTTTTTT. Translating gives CASSPGTPNTGELFF.